The 14 T cell receptor beta chains listed next were all sequenced from one sample in a study of blood T cell repertoires in COVID-19. Some clones are missing from TCRdb's copy, which holds only in-frame ones; the method was immunoSEQ multiplex PCR. The table includes about 130,000 clones, about 72% detected once. The specimen sequenced was peripheral blood. Every receptor here comes from a woman in her seventies with acute or convalescent COVID-19.

V and J are TRBV18 and TRBJ2-1; 8 bases map to TRBD2. The CDR3 has 16 amino acids. The germline gives CDR1 KGHSH, CDR2 LQKENI. V gave up 3 bases and J gave up 0 bases; unmatched junction bases: 4. The CDR3 DNA sequence: TGTGCCAGCTCACCGAAAGCGGGGGCCTCCTACAATGAGCAGTTCTTC. Protein product: CASSPKAGASYNEQFF.

The rearrangement joins TRBV30 to TRBJ1-1; TRBD1 matches at 8 bases. CDR3 length: 15 residues. Trimming took 6 bases from V and 4 from J; bases not matched to a gene: 13. Germline CDR1 reads GTSNPN; CDR2 reads SVGIG (reference sequence). In DNA form, the CDR3 reads TGTGCCTGCCAGGCCGTTAGACAGGGGACCACTGAAGCTTTCTTT. Protein: CACQAVRQGTTEAFF.

The chain joins TRBV24-1 to TRBJ2-3; D gene unclear. Trimming removed 3 bases at V and 0 bases at J, with 6 bases between. Germline V gene lookup returns CDR1 KGHDR and CDR2 SFDVKD. This CDR3 is 14 amino acids long. The CDR3, as DNA: TGTGCCACCAGTGATCCCACTAGCACAGATACGCAGTATTTT. Protein: CATSDPTSTDTQYF.

The chain has TRBV10-3 and TRBJ2-6; TRBD1 matches at 8 bases. CDR3 size: 16 residues. The J segment lost 1 base and the V segment lost 10 bases, leaving 9 bases of the junction unmatched. From germline, CDR1 is ENHRY and CDR2 SYGVKD. The CDR3 region is CATRTGRGSGANVLTF. In nucleotides, the CDR3 is TGTGCCACGAGGACAGGGCGAGGGTCTGGGGCCAACGTCCTGACTTTC.

There are a few counts of this clone. The chain is built from TRBV5-8 and TRBJ1-5; D is possibly TRBD1 (6 bases). CDR3 length: 15 amino acids. V lost 0 bases, J lost 5 bases, and 12 bases lay in between. The germline CDR1 and CDR2 sequences are SGHTS and YDEGEE. The CDR3: CASSLEGRGYQPQHF. The CDR3 DNA sequence: TGTGCCAGCAGCTTGGAGGGCAGGGGCTATCAGCCCCAGCATTTT. Full variable domain (remainder filled in from reference TRBV5-8 and TRBJ1-5): EAGVTQSPTHLIKTRGQQATLRCSPISGHTSVYWYQQALGLGLQFLLWYDEGEERNRGNFPPRFSGRQFPNYSSELNVNALELEDSALYLCASSLEGRGYQPQHFGDGTRLSIL.

The V and J genes are TRBV6-5 and TRBJ2-5, with D perhaps TRBD1 (5 bases). With 7 bases removed from V and 5 bases from J, the gap between germline ends came to 17 bases. CDR3 size: 14 residues. Germline assignment: CDR1 MNHEY and CDR2 SVGAGI. In nucleotides, the CDR3 is TGTGCCAGCATTCACCGAACCAGGGCGGAGACCCAGTACTTC. As protein: CASIHRTRAETQYF.

The chain combines TRBV25-1 with TRBJ1-4, with D tentatively TRBD1 (6 bases). The CDR3 has 14 amino acids. Germline V gives CDR1 MGHDK, CDR2 SYGVNS. Trimming removed 6 bases at V and 6 bases at J, with 14 bases between. Here the CDR3 reads CASRGQMKHEKLFF. The CDR3 DNA follows: TGTGCCAGCAGAGGACAGATGAAACATGAAAAACTGTTTTTT.

This clone turned up a few times. The chain employs TRBV6-4 and TRBJ1-1, with D maybe TRBD1 (6 bases). The CDR3 has 14 residues. Germline V gene lookup returns CDR1 MRHNA and CDR2 SNTAGT. V lost 4 bases to trimming and J lost 5 bases, with 14 bases between them. In nucleotides, the CDR3 is TGTGCCAGCAGTGTTACCGGGGGGGCAACTGAAGCTTTCTTT. As protein: CASSVTGGATEAFF.

This clone has more than one count but fewer than ten. V and J are TRBV7-9 and TRBJ2-5; no reliable D call. Germline-derived CDR1 and CDR2 are SEHNR and FQNEAQ (reference sequence). The CDR3 runs 13 residues. Trimming left V 2 bases short and J 4 bases short, with 8 bases between. CDR3 region: CASSLFSVETQYF. The CDR3 DNA reads as TGTGCCAGCAGCTTATTTTCCGTAGAGACCCAGTACTTC. Together with reference TRBV7-9 and TRBJ2-5, the CDR3 gives the full variable domain: DTGVSQNPRHKITKRGQNVTFRCDPISEHNRLYWYRQTLGQGPEFLTYFQNEAQLEKSRLLSDRFSAERPKGSFSTLEIQRTEQGDSAMYLCASSLFSVETQYFGPGTRLLVL.

The chain carries TRBV28 and TRBJ1-4; 8 positions agree with TRBD1. V dropped 5 bases and J dropped 7; count of bases not matched to a gene: 9. This CDR3 has 15 amino acids. CDR1 is MDHEN and CDR2 is SYDVKM in the germline V gene. The CDR3 region is CASSLSQGGVEKLFF. As DNA, the CDR3 is TGTGCCAGCAGTCTTTCACAGGGGGGAGTTGAAAAACTGTTTTTT.

V gene TRBV7-9 combines with J gene TRBJ2-5; D not certain. The CDR3 extends over 19 amino acids. The germline V gene has CDR1 SEHNR and CDR2 FQNEAQ (reference sequence). Trimming shortened V by 2 bases and J by 3 bases, and 25 bases separated the two germline ends. The CDR3 loop reads CASSLLVSVVAKEKETQYF. As DNA, the CDR3 is TGTGCCAGCAGCTTATTGGTTTCGGTTGTAGCCAAGGAAAAAGAGACCCAGTACTTC. Full variable domain (outside the CDR3, taken from reference TRBV7-9 and TRBJ2-5): DTGVSQNPRHKITKRGQNVTFRCDPISEHNRLYWYRQTLGQGPEFLTYFQNEAQLEKSRLLSDRFSAERPKGSFSTLEIQRTEQGDSAMYLCASSLLVSVVAKEKETQYFGPGTRLLVL.

The gene calls are TRBV24-1 and TRBJ2-2; maybe TRBD1 (5 bases). The CDR3 runs to 17 residues. Germline V gene sequence: CDR1 KGHDR, CDR2 SFDVKD. The germline V and J ends were trimmed by 3 bases and 5 bases, with 18 bases remaining between them. The CDR3: CATSDRQGAAGTGELFF. CDR3 nucleotide sequence: TGTGCCACCAGTGATCGGCAGGGTGCTGCAGGGACCGGGGAGCTGTTTTTT.

The chain employs TRBV5-7 and TRBJ1-5; D gene uncertain. TRBV5-7 is an ORF, with its function uncertain. The CDR3 has 15 amino acids. V gave up 4 bases and J gave up 6 bases, with 17 bases separating them. The chain's CDR3 is CASSPWNLRFQPQHF. DNA of the CDR3: TGTGCCAGCAGCCCTTGGAACTTGAGGTTTCAGCCCCAGCATTTT.

The V and J genes are TRBV5-1 and TRBJ2-5, with 8 bases matching TRBD2. The CDR3 extends over 15 amino acids. V was pared by 1 base and J by 4 bases, with 6 bases of the junction left unmatched. Germline V gene data show CDR1 as SGHRS and CDR2 as YFSETQ. The CDR3 region has the DNA TGCGCCAGCAGCTTGATGGGACTAGATGGAGAGACCCAGTACTTC. Amino acid sequence: CASSLMGLDGETQYF.